This T cell receptor beta chain appears in the sequencing data of a study of T cell responses to AZD1222 COVID-19 vaccine. Generated by immunoSEQ multiplex PCR, the TCRdb table keeps only in-frame clones and is missing some. Among some 82,000 clones listed, about nine tenths were seen once. CDR1 and CDR2 from the germline V gene are LGHNA and YNFKEQ. The CDR3 has 18 amino acids. Trimming shortened V by 0 bases and J by 4 bases, and 21 bases separated the two germline ends. The source was peripheral blood, collected on day 0 of AZD1222 vaccination. The receptor's source is an adult in good health. J is TRBJ1-2 and V is TRBV4-2; D is uncertain. In DNA form, the CDR3 reads TGTGCCAGCAGCCAAGATGTAGCTAGGCCCGATCTGATCTATGGCTACACCTTC. Its protein product is CASSQDVARPDLIYGYTF.